The following is a T cell receptor beta chain sequence with its context. Antigen specificity is unknown. Per sorted-subset replicate PCR, input was approximately 210 ng DNA, representing roughly 29,000 T cell genomes. The method was immunoSEQ multiplex PCR; TCRdb's version includes in-frame clones alone and lacks a portion of them. The sample shows approximately 2.5 million clones, over 85% of them seen only once. This sample is part of a study of shared clonotypes between healthy human individuals. Regarding the study as a whole: Measured sharing among donors was expected to vary with sequencing depth. Tissue TCR repertoires likely differ from these blood-only repertoires.

The CDR3 is made up of 16 amino acids. V dropped 5 bases and J dropped 3 bases, with 18 bases sitting between them. Germline V gene data show CDR1 as SGHVS and CDR2 as FQNEAQ. The chain links TRBV7-8 to TRBJ2-3; D possibly corresponds to TRBD2 (5 bases). The sample taken for sequencing was naive CD4+ T cells from PBMCs. Documented subset: CD45RA+ positively selected. The TCR sequence derives from a man aged 18 to 35 in good health. Some clones in this sample may be carry-over from other donors' samples. The CDR3 here is CASSPRTARVTDTQYF. CDR3 sequence (DNA): TGTGCCAGCAGCCCGCGGACGGCGAGGGTTACAGATACGCAGTATTTT.